This T cell receptor beta chain is drawn from a study of tumor and adjacent non-tumor tissue in lung cancer. Looking at the study overall: Each sample yielded around 4.2 million productive TCRbeta reads on average. Study observations and caveats: Tumor repertoires had a smaller top 100 clone share than normal lung. Tumor tissue had significantly higher TCR diversity than normal lung.

This sample's RNA came from whole unsorted tissue. Distant lung tissue was collected more than 3 cm away from the tumor edge. Newly diagnosed lung cancer patients had thoracic surgery in China, August–late 2014, without prior chemotherapy. Of note for this clonotype: Its antigen is currently unknown. A much bigger clone sits one base away, suggesting this may be a read error.

A modified ARM-PCR protocol with three rounds of nested PCR amplified TCRbeta. TCRdb used MiXCR to reprocess the multiplex PCR reads, holding one entry per CDR3 protein. The data show 60,000 to 100,000 distinct CDR3 sequences, over 60% seen once. CDR3 length equals 13 residues. Germline CDR1 reads SGHDT; CDR2 reads YYEEEE. V dropped 0 bases and J dropped 9 bases, with 13 bases sitting between them. This TCR was recovered from a man between 65 and 80 years old with non-small cell lung cancer. V and J are TRBV5-6 and TRBJ2-7; tentative D call: TRBD1 (6 bases). The sample comprised distant non-tumor lung tissue. CDR3 sequence: CASSLGRGMTQYF. DNA of the CDR3: TGTGCCAGCAGCTTGGGCAGGGGCATGACGCAGTACTTC.